The next 7 T cell receptor beta chains were all read from a single sample in a study of blood T cell repertoires in COVID-19. The data were produced by immunoSEQ multiplex PCR, yet TCRdb's version contains in-frame clones alone and is incomplete. The sample holds some 510,000 clones, 85% to 90% seen once. The specimen sequenced was PBMCs or T cells enriched from blood (not recorded which). These receptor sequences come from a woman aged 40 to 55 who had recovered from COVID-19.

The chain employs TRBV3-1 (or the pseudogene TRBV3-2) and TRBJ2-3; 9 nucleotides align to TRBD2. With V trimmed by 5 bases and J by 1 base, 7 bases remained unmatched. CDR1 is LGHDT and CDR2 is YNNKEL in the germline V gene (reference sequence). This CDR3 comprises 16 residues. The CDR3: CASSGGGRGRTDTQYF. CDR3 bases: TGTGCCAGCAGCGGCGGCGGGAGGGGGCGCACAGATACGCAGTATTTT.

The chain is built from TRBV5-4 and TRBJ2-3; D is possibly TRBD1 (5 bases). The CDR3 length is 16 residues. Trimming removed 0 bases from V and 2 bases from J, with 13 bases in between. Germline-derived CDR1 and CDR2 are SGHNT and YYREEE (reference sequence). The CDR3 DNA is TGTGCCAGCAGCTTGGCCTCTTCGACAGACACAGATACGCAGTATTTT. Protein product: CASSLASSTDTDTQYF.

This clone was seen just once. CDR3 DNA: TGTGCCAGCAGTGAGGGGACAGTTTACTATGGCTACACCTTC. Amino acid sequence: CASSEGTVYYGYTF. The chain employs TRBV2 and TRBJ1-2; 7 nucleotides align to TRBD1. Germline-derived CDR1 and CDR2 are SNHLY and FYNNEI. The CDR3 spans 14 residues. V shed 3 bases and J 3 bases; nucleotides not matched to a gene: 4.

This clone was counted a single time. Other nucleotide sequences from this sample produce the same CDR3. J is TRBJ1-1 and V is TRBV29-1, with 7 bases matching TRBD1. V lost 1 base to trimming and J lost 1 base; unmatched junction nucleotides: 3. Germline V lookup: CDR1 SQVTM, CDR2 ANQGSEA. This CDR3 spans 14 amino acids. CDR3 nucleotides: TGCAGCGTTGAAGTACAGGGGAGGAACACTGAAGCTTTCTTT. It translates to CSVEVQGRNTEAFF.

J is TRBJ1-1 and V is TRBV19, with TRBD1 as a possible D gene (5 bases). V lost 3 bases to trimming and J lost 5 bases, with 13 bases between them. CDR3 length: 14 residues. Germline V lookup: CDR1 LNHDA, CDR2 SQIVND (reference sequence). The CDR3 is CASSIARGGTEAFF. CDR3 in DNA: TGTGCCAGTAGTATCGCAAGGGGAGGAACTGAAGCTTTCTTT.

This clone occurred once. The chain links TRBV3-1 (or the pseudogene TRBV3-2) to TRBJ1-5, with D possibly TRBD1 on 5 matching bases. V was pared by 0 bases and J by 7 bases, with 7 bases between. This CDR3 has 13 residues. The germline V gene encodes CDR1 LGHDT and CDR2 YNNKEL (reference sequence). The CDR3 loop reads CASSQEGGQPQHF. Here the CDR3 DNA reads TGTGCCAGCAGCCAAGAGGGGGGACAGCCCCAGCATTTT.

The chain employs TRBV16 and TRBJ1-1, with D uncertain. The CDR3 runs to 13 residues. Germline CDR1 and CDR2: KGHSY and FQNENV. With 2 bases removed from V and 3 bases from J, the gap between germline ends came to 7 bases. CDR3 protein: CASSQAVDTEAFF. CDR3 DNA sequence: TGTGCCAGCAGCCAAGCTGTAGACACTGAAGCTTTCTTT.